These 19 T cell receptor beta chains share one sample of origin, sequenced in a study of T cell responses to AZD1222 COVID-19 vaccine. Generated by immunoSEQ multiplex PCR, the TCRdb table keeps only in-frame clones and is missing some. The table includes tens of thousands of clones, around 91% detected once. The material sequenced was peripheral blood, taken on day 0 of MenACWY control vaccination. These receptors all come from an adult in good health.

The chain is built from TRBV7-2 and TRBJ2-2; 11 positions match TRBD2. The J segment lost 4 bases and the V segment lost 1 base, leaving 5 bases of the junction unmatched. The CDR3 totals 17 residues. CDR1 is SGHTA and CDR2 is FQGNSA in the germline V gene. The CDR3 spells CASSLVALAGGTGELFF. CDR3 nucleotides: TGTGCCAGCAGCTTAGTGGCCCTAGCGGGGGGCACCGGGGAGCTGTTTTTT.

The chain joins TRBV18 to TRBJ1-2; maybe TRBD1 (5 bases). The germline V gene has CDR1 KGHSH and CDR2 LQKENI. The CDR3 is made up of 15 amino acids. Trimming left V 1 base short and J 3 bases short, with 12 bases between. The chain's CDR3 is CASSPQRRGDYGYTF. The CDR3 DNA reads as TGTGCCAGCTCACCACAACGGAGGGGCGACTATGGCTACACCTTC.

The chain has TRBV7-2 and TRBJ2-7; no firm D call. Trimming removed 2 bases at V and 1 base at J, with 6 bases between. The CDR3 runs to 13 residues. From germline, CDR1 is SGHTA and CDR2 FQGNSA. CDR3 DNA: TGTGCCAGCAGCTTATCTGGGTCCTACGAGCAGTACTTC. It yields the protein CASSLSGSYEQYF.

This clone was seen more than once but under ten times. V usage is TRBV6-5 and J usage is TRBJ2-2, with D uncertain. Per the germline V gene, CDR1 is MNHEY and CDR2 is SVGAGI. The CDR3 totals 14 residues. Between the trimmed V and J ends, which lost 5 bases and 2 bases, there was a span of 9 bases. CDR3 protein: CASSIGLNTGELFF. Written as DNA, the CDR3 is TGTGCCAGCAGTATTGGTCTTAACACCGGGGAGCTGTTTTTT.

The V call is TRBV11-2, the J call TRBJ1-1; a possible D gene is TRBD1 (5 bases). Germline CDR1 and CDR2: SGHAT and FQNNGV. This CDR3 is 15 amino acids long. Trimming took off 7 bases at V and 4 bases at J, with 19 bases between the two ends. The CDR3 coding sequence is TGTGCCAGCAACCCCCCCGGGACCCTTTTCACTGAAGCTTTCTTT. Its translation is CASNPPGTLFTEAFF. The variable domain in full, completed from reference TRBV11-2 and TRBJ1-1, reads EAGVAQSPRYKIIEKRQSVAFWCNPISGHATLYWYQQILGQGPKLLIQFQNNGVVDDSQLPKDRFSAERLKGVDSTLKIQPAKLEDSAVYLCASNPPGTLFTEAFFGQGTRLTVV.

The chain uses TRBV5-1 and TRBJ1-1, with D perhaps matching TRBD1 (6 bases). Germline assignment: CDR1 SGHRS and CDR2 YFSETQ. The V gene lost 1 base and the J gene lost 2 bases, with 12 bases spanning the gap. The CDR3 is 15 residues long. CDR3 region: CASSLTGTLNTEAFF. CDR3 in DNA: TGCGCCAGCAGCTTGACCGGGACATTAAACACTGAAGCTTTCTTT.

This sequence joins TRBV5-1 and TRBJ2-5; 9 bases match TRBD2. The V gene end was trimmed by 0 bases and the J gene end by 2 bases; junction bases not matched to a gene: 5. Germline V lookup: CDR1 SGHRS, CDR2 YFSETQ. The length of the CDR3 is 16 residues. This chain's CDR3 is CASSLGLAEGQETQYF. Written as DNA, the CDR3 is TGCGCCAGCAGCTTGGGACTAGCGGAGGGGCAAGAGACCCAGTACTTC.

This rearrangement joins TRBV5-1 to TRBJ1-2; D is undetermined. Germline V gene sequence: CDR1 SGHRS, CDR2 YFSETQ. V lost 0 bases and J lost 0, with 9 bases in between. This CDR3 region has 15 residues. The CDR3 DNA is TGCGCCAGCAGCTTGGTATCCCAGACTAACTATGGCTACACCTTC. Translation: CASSLVSQTNYGYTF.

A single count supports this clone. The V gene is TRBV28, the J gene TRBJ2-7, with 11 bases identical to TRBD1. Germline V gene data show CDR1 as MDHEN and CDR2 as SYDVKM. The CDR3 is 15 amino acids. V was pared by 6 bases and J by 2 bases, with 6 bases of the junction left unmatched. The CDR3 DNA reads as TGTGCCAGCAGCAGCCCGGGACAGGGGGCCTACGAGCAGTACTTC. Its translation: CASSSPGQGAYEQYF.

The CDR3 DNA follows: TGTGCCAGCAGGGCAGGGGGCTCCTACAATGAGCAGTTCTTC. This sequence encodes CASRAGGSYNEQFF. The gene calls are TRBV28 and TRBJ2-1; 7 bases are a match to TRBD1. The CDR3 consists of 14 residues. Trimming cost V 6 bases and J 0 bases; bases outside gene matches: 2. Looked up from germline, CDR1 is MDHEN and CDR2 is SYDVKM.

The CDR3 DNA reads TGTGCCAGCAGTATGGAGCATGAGCAGTTCTTC. This encodes CASSMEHEQFF. The V and J genes are TRBV6-2 or TRBV6-3 and TRBJ2-1; no definite D call. V shed 5 bases and J shed 8 bases, with 7 bases lying between them. The CDR3 consists of 11 residues. Germline V lookup: CDR1 MNHEY, CDR2 SVGEGT.

This chain links TRBV11-2 with TRBJ1-2; 8 bases map to TRBD1. V lost 5 bases and J lost 7; bases outside the gene matches: 9. CDR3 length: 14 residues. Germline V gene sequence: CDR1 SGHAT, CDR2 FQNNGV. CDR3 coding DNA: TGTGCCAGCAGCCCGACAGGGGAGGTGGGTGGCTACACCTTC. As protein: CASSPTGEVGGYTF.

This sequence joins TRBV25-1 and TRBJ2-2; possible D gene TRBD1, 5 bases. The CDR3 contains 13 residues. The ends were cut back, 10 bases at V and 4 bases at J, with 13 bases in the middle. From germline, CDR1 is MGHDK and CDR2 SYGVNS. CDR3: CATQPGPTGELFF. In DNA form, the CDR3 reads TGTGCCACCCAGCCAGGGCCCACCGGGGAGCTGTTTTTT.

On this clone: One end of the junction does not line up with germline, which may come from a read error. Other DNA sequences in this specimen translate into the identical CDR3. This rearrangement joins TRBV24-1 to TRBJ2-2; D is perhaps TRBD1 or TRBD2 (5 bases each). This CDR3 is built from 15 residues. The V gene's germline CDR1 is KGHDR and CDR2 SFDVKD. CDR3: CATSDGGQNTGELFF. CDR3 DNA: TGTGCCACCAGTGATGGGGGTCAGAACACCGGGGAGCTATTTTTT.

The chain uses TRBV24-1 and TRBJ2-3; 7 nucleotides line up with TRBD2. Germline assignment: CDR1 KGHDR and CDR2 SFDVKD. The V gene end was trimmed by 11 bases and the J gene end by 2 bases; junction bases not matched to a gene: 15. The CDR3 loop spans 16 amino acids. The DNA for the CDR3 is TGTGCCATAAAGGTATCTAGCGGCGTCCACACAGATACGCAGTATTTT. It is translated as CAIKVSSGVHTDTQYF.

In this sample, this clone turned up once. The V call is TRBV19, the J call TRBJ2-1, with 11 bases that match TRBD1. CDR1 and CDR2 (germline): LNHDA, SQIVND (reference sequence). CDR3 size: 13 residues. V shed 7 bases and J 9 bases; nucleotides not matched to a gene: 5. CDR3 protein: CASNGQGAGEQFF. CDR3 bases: TGTGCCAGTAACGGACAGGGGGCAGGTGAGCAGTTCTTC.

The V and J genes are TRBV5-1 and TRBJ2-3; 10 nucleotides line up with TRBD2. V gave up 4 bases and J gave up 4 bases; unmatched junction bases: 3. CDR1 and CDR2 (germline): SGHRS, YFSETQ. The CDR3 extends over 14 amino acids. The CDR3 is CASSLSGRADTQYF. The CDR3 bases are TGCGCCAGCAGCCTAAGCGGGAGGGCAGATACGCAGTATTTT.

For the CDR3, the DNA is TGTGCCAGCAGCTTGGGCGACTCGTCTGAAAAACTGTTTTTT. This encodes CASSLGDSSEKLFF. This chain uses TRBV5-4 with TRBJ1-4; D gene ambiguous. The V gene's germline CDR1 is SGHNT and CDR2 YYREEE (reference sequence). Trimming stripped 0 bases from V and 7 bases from J, with 10 bases between. The CDR3 has 14 residues.

The chain uses TRBV19 and TRBJ1-5, with 8 nucleotides matching TRBD1. Germline V gene data show CDR1 as LNHDA and CDR2 as SQIVND (reference sequence). The V segment lost 4 bases and the J segment 6 bases; nucleotides outside the gene matches: 11. The CDR3 has 16 residues. The CDR3 DNA sequence: TGTGCCAGTAGTAGTAGGGGTCAGGGGGCGATTCAGCCCCAGCATTTT. This encodes CASSSRGQGAIQPQHF.